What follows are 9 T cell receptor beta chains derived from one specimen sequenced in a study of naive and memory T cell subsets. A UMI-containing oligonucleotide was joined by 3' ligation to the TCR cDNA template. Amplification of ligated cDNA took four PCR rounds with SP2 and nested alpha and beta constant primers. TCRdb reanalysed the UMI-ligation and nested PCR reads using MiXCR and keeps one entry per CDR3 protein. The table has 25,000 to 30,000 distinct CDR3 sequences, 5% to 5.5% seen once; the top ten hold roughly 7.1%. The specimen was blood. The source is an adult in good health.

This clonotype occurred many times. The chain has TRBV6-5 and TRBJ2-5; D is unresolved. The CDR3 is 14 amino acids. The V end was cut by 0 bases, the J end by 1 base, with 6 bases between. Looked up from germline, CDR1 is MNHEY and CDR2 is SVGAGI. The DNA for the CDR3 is TGTGCCAGCAGTTACTCGGGGATCCAAGAGACCCAGTACTTC. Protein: CASSYSGIQETQYF.

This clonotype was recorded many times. The CDR3 reads CASTRISGREETQYF. The CDR3 region has the DNA TGTGCCAGCACTCGGATTAGCGGGAGGGAAGAGACCCAGTACTTC. The chain links TRBV2 to TRBJ2-5; 11 bases map to TRBD2. CDR1 SNHLY and CDR2 FYNNEI come from the germline V gene. Trimming at V came to 7 bases and at J to 3 bases, leaving 7 bases not matched to a gene. This CDR3 has 15 amino acids.

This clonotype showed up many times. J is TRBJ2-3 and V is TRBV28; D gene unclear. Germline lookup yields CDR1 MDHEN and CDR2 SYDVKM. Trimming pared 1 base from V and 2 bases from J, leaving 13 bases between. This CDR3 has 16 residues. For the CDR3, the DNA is TGTGCCAGCAGTTTATTCCGAGAGGACCCCACAGATACGCAGTATTTT. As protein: CASSLFREDPTDTQYF.

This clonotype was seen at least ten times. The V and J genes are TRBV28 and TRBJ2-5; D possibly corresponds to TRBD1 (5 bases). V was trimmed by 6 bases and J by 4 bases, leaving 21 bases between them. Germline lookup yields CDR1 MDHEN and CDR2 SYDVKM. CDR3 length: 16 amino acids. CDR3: CASSPWGDEGGETQYF. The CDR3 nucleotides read TGTGCCAGCAGCCCTTGGGGCGATGAAGGCGGAGAGACCCAGTACTTC.

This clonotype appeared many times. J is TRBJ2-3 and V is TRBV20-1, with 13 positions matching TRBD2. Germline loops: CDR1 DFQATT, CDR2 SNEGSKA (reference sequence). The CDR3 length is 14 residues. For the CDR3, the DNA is TGCAGCTCCCCCGGGACTAGCGGGATAGATACGCAGTATTTT. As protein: CSSPGTSGIDTQYF.

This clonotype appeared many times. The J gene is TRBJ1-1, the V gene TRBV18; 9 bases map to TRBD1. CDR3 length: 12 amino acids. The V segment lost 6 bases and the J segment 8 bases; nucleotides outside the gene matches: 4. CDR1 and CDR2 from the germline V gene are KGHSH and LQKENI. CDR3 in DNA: TGTGCCAGCTCCCCCGGGACAGGGGAAGCTTTCTTT. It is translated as CASSPGTGEAFF.

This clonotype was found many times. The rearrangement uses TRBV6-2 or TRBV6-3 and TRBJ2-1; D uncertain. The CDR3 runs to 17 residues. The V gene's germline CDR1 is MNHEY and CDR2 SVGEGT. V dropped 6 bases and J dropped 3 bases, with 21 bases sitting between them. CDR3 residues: CASSPERARVLYNEQFF. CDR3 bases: TGTGCCAGCAGCCCCGAACGAGCCCGGGTCCTCTACAATGAGCAGTTCTTC.

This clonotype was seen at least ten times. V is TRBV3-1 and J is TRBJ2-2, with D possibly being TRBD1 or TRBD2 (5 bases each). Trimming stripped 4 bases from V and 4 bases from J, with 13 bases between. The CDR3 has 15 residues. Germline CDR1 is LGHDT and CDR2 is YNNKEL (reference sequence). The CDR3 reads CASSPQGSGTGELFF. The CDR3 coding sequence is TGTGCCAGCAGCCCCCAGGGCAGCGGCACCGGGGAGCTGTTTTTT.

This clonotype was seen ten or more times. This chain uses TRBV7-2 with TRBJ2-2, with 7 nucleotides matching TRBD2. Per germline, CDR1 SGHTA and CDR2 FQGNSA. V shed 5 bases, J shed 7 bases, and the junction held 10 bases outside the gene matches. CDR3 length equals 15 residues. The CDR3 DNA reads TGTGCCAGCAGCCCTAATTGGGGGGGGAACGGGGAGCTGTTTTTT. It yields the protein CASSPNWGGNGELFF. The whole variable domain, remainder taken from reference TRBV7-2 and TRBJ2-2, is GAGVSQSPSNKVTEKGKDVELRCDPISGHTALYWYRQSLGQGLEFLIYFQGNSAPDKSGLPSDRFSAERTGGSVSTLTIQRTQQEDSAVYLCASSPNWGGNGELFFGEGSRLTVL.